The 24 T cell receptor beta chains below were found in one sample sequenced in a study of pediatric ulcerative colitis (dated by TCRdb to about 2019). Library preparation employed the immunoSEQ multiplex PCR assay. TCRdb carries this immuneACCESS record with in-frame sequences only. Its versions omit some clonotypes, under half of them owing to an unresolved V gene in the studies checked, with the rest unexplained. This sample lists roughly 38,000 clones; less than 85% were detected once. More than 20% of the sample lies in the top ten. The specimen sequenced was blood. All receptors come from a girl aged 5-17 years with moderate ulcerative colitis.

In this sample, this clone turned up a few times. The genes are TRBV2 and TRBJ1-1; D might be TRBD1 (6 bases). CDR1 and CDR2 from the germline V gene are SNHLY and FYNNEI. The V and J ends lost 6 bases and 0 bases respectively, with 11 bases between them. The CDR3 has 14 amino acids. CDR3 region: CASRTPGVNTEAFF. The CDR3 nucleotides are TGTGCCAGCAGGACCCCAGGGGTGAACACTGAAGCTTTCTTT.

The rearrangement joins TRBV5-6 to TRBJ1-2; tentatively, D is TRBD1 (5 bases). This CDR3 has 14 residues. Trimming removed 0 bases from V and 5 bases from J, with 11 bases in between. Per the germline V gene, CDR1 is SGHDT and CDR2 is YYEEEE. The CDR3 loop is CASSLGQWTYGYTF. In DNA, the CDR3 is TGTGCCAGCAGCTTGGGACAGTGGACTTATGGCTACACCTTC. The variable domain in full, with the rest retrieved from reference TRBV5-6 and TRBJ1-2, is DAGVTQSPTHLIKTRGQQVTLRCSPKSGHDTVSWYQQALGQGPQFIFQYYEEEERQRGNFPDRFSGHQFPNYSSELNVNALLLGDSALYLCASSLGQWTYGYTFGSGTRLTVV.

As to this clone: Different DNA sequences within this sample yield the same CDR3. This chain uses TRBV7-9 with TRBJ2-1; D perhaps matches TRBD2 (6 bases). Per germline, CDR1 SEHNR and CDR2 FQNEAQ (reference sequence). Trimming shortened V by 2 bases and J by 4 bases, and 9 bases separated the two germline ends. The length of the CDR3 is 14 residues. In nucleotides, the CDR3 is TGTGCCAGCAGCTTAAGCGGGCCATACAATGAGCAGTTCTTC. Encoded protein: CASSLSGPYNEQFF.

The chain employs TRBV25-1 and TRBJ2-3, with D hard to call. This CDR3 spans 13 amino acids. The germline gives CDR1 MGHDK, CDR2 SYGVNS. Trimming stripped 5 bases from V and 0 bases from J, with 6 bases between. The CDR3 bases are TGTGCCAGCAGTTGGGCTAGCACAGATACGCAGTATTTT. It is translated as CASSWASTDTQYF.

The chain recombines TRBV28 with TRBJ1-5; D is undetermined. CDR1 MDHEN and CDR2 SYDVKM come from the germline V gene. The CDR3 is made up of 15 amino acids. The V and J ends lost 5 bases and 9 bases respectively, with 20 bases between them. CDR3: CASSAYPGVPRPQHF. For the CDR3, the DNA is TGTGCCAGCAGTGCCTACCCAGGAGTCCCTCGGCCCCAGCATTTT.

The rearrangement uses TRBV6-6 and TRBJ2-7, with unresolved D. Trimming removed 0 bases from V and 4 bases from J, with 16 bases in between. Germline assignment: CDR1 MNHNY and CDR2 SVGAGI (reference sequence). The length of the CDR3 is 16 residues. This CDR3 reads CASSYSGWGRKYEQYF. The DNA for the CDR3 is TGTGCCAGCAGTTACTCCGGTTGGGGTCGGAAGTACGAGCAGTACTTC.

The chain recombines TRBV5-1 with TRBJ1-1, with TRBD1 matching 8 bases. Germline V CDR1 and CDR2: SGHRS, YFSETQ. With 0 bases clipped from V and 1 base from J, the junction kept 5 bases outside the gene matches. The CDR3 runs 16 residues. The CDR3 region has the DNA TGCGCCAGCAGCTTGGTCTTACAGGGGGGGAACACTGAAGCTTTCTTT. Its protein is CASSLVLQGGNTEAFF.

V and J are TRBV5-1 and TRBJ2-3; 11 bases match TRBD2. Germline lookup yields CDR1 SGHRS and CDR2 YFSETQ. V lost 1 base to trimming and J lost 6 bases; unmatched junction nucleotides: 4. This CDR3 region has 15 residues. The CDR3 DNA reads as TGCGCCAGCAGCTTGCTAGCGGGAGGAGGTGATACGCAGTATTTT. This codes for CASSLLAGGGDTQYF.

This sequence joins TRBV5-1 and TRBJ1-1; D possibly corresponds to TRBD1 (5 bases). Germline loops: CDR1 SGHRS, CDR2 YFSETQ. The V and J ends lost 2 bases and 3 bases respectively, with 11 bases between them. This CDR3 has 14 amino acids. This chain's CDR3 is CASSLNMGDTEAFF. The CDR3, as DNA: TGCGCCAGCAGCTTAAACATGGGGGACACTGAAGCTTTCTTT.

This clone has just one count. The V gene is TRBV9, the J gene TRBJ1-1; D remains unclear. Between the trimmed V and J ends, which lost 0 bases and 7 bases, there was a span of 10 bases. From germline, CDR1 is SGDLS and CDR2 YYNGEE. There are 13 residues in the CDR3. Written as DNA, the CDR3 is TGTGCCAGCAGCGTAGTTAGGGCGGGTGAAGCTTTCTTT. It codes for CASSVVRAGEAFF. The full variable domain, its missing parts supplied by reference TRBV9 and TRBJ1-1, is DSGVTQTPKHLITATGQRVTLRCSPRSGDLSVYWYQQSLDQGLQFLIQYYNGEERAKGNILERFSAQQFPDLHSELNLSSLELGDSALYFCASSVVRAGEAFFGQGTRLTVV.

This clone was observed a single time. The CDR3 DNA sequence: TGTGCCAGCAGTCCGGGCACCGGGGAGCTGTTTTTT. Its translation: CASSPGTGELFF. The gene calls are TRBV28 and TRBJ2-2; no definite D call. Trimming pared 5 bases from V and 4 bases from J, leaving 5 bases between. The CDR3 spans 12 residues. Germline CDR1 and CDR2: MDHEN and SYDVKM. Combining the CDR3 with reference TRBV28 and TRBJ2-2 gives the whole variable domain DVKVTQSSRYLVKRTGEKVFLECVQDMDHENMFWYRQDPGLGLRLIYFSYDVKMKEKGDIPEGYSVSREKKERFSLILESASTNQTSMYLCASSPGTGELFFGEGSRLTVL.

V gene TRBV7-2 combines with J gene TRBJ1-5; D is unresolved. CDR3 length equals 16 residues. CDR1 and CDR2 from the germline V gene are SGHTA and FQGNSA. V was pared by 6 bases and J by 3 bases, with 18 bases between. This CDR3 is CASRAPGTDANQPQHF. The CDR3 DNA sequence: TGTGCCAGCAGAGCGCCAGGCACAGACGCCAATCAGCCCCAGCATTTT. Using reference TRBV7-2 and TRBJ1-5 for the parts outside the CDR3, the full variable domain is GAGVSQSPSNKVTEKGKDVELRCDPISGHTALYWYRQSLGQGLEFLIYFQGNSAPDKSGLPSDRFSAERTGGSVSTLTIQRTQQEDSAVYLCASRAPGTDANQPQHFGDGTRLSIL.

The chain couples TRBV4-2 to TRBJ2-7; tentative D call: TRBD1 (5 bases). The germline V gene encodes CDR1 LGHNA and CDR2 YNFKEQ. The V end lost 2 bases, the J end lost 0 bases, and 11 bases lay between the germline ends. The CDR3 is 15 amino acids. CDR3 in amino acids: CASSQPTGLSYEQYF. CDR3 in DNA: TGTGCCAGCAGCCAACCAACAGGTCTCTCCTACGAGCAGTACTTC.

The V gene is TRBV7-3, the J gene TRBJ2-3; D is undetermined. The V end was cut by 4 bases, the J end by 6 bases, with 14 bases between. In germline, CDR1 is SGHTA, CDR2 FQGTGA. The CDR3 sequence is 14 residues long. The CDR3 region is CASSSPPLGDTQYF. CDR3 nucleotides: TGTGCCAGCAGCTCTCCGCCCCTAGGGGATACGCAGTATTTT.

This chain links TRBV11-2 with TRBJ2-7, with 10 bases that match TRBD2. The CDR3 spans 15 residues. Germline V CDR1 and CDR2: SGHAT, FQNNGV. Trimming at V came to 2 bases and at J to 7 bases, leaving 8 bases not matched to a gene. In DNA, the CDR3 is TGTGCCAGCAGCTTATATCTAGCGGGGGTGCGTGAGCAGTACTTC. The encoded protein is CASSLYLAGVREQYF. Together with reference TRBV11-2 and TRBJ2-7, the CDR3 gives the full variable domain: EAGVAQSPRYKIIEKRQSVAFWCNPISGHATLYWYQQILGQGPKLLIQFQNNGVVDDSQLPKDRFSAERLKGVDSTLKIQPAKLEDSAVYLCASSLYLAGVREQYFGPGTRLTVT.

This clone came up once. The rearrangement links TRBV10-3 to TRBJ2-7; D assignment may be TRBD1 or TRBD2 (5 bases each). The V end was cut by 6 bases, the J end by 2 bases, with 17 bases between. The V gene's germline CDR1 is ENHRY and CDR2 SYGVKD. This CDR3 contains 15 residues. CDR3 residues: CAIRVGTDTAYEQYF. CDR3 DNA sequence: TGTGCCATCAGGGTTGGGACGGACACCGCCTACGAGCAGTACTTC.

This rearrangement joins TRBV14 to TRBJ2-7, with 10 bases that match TRBD2. In germline, CDR1 is SGHDN, CDR2 FVKESK. The trim removed 1 base at V and 0 bases at J, leaving 9 bases unmatched. The CDR3 length is 18 residues. The CDR3 here is CASSQGLAGVTSSYEQYF. Here the CDR3 DNA reads TGTGCCAGCAGCCAAGGACTAGCGGGTGTAACTAGCTCCTACGAGCAGTACTTC.

This clone was detected once. The chain recombines TRBV7-2 with TRBJ1-2, with a weak D call TRBD1 (6 bases). V shed 3 bases and J shed 8 bases, with 16 bases lying between them. CDR1 is SGHTA and CDR2 is FQGNSA in the germline V gene. CDR3 size: 14 residues. As DNA, the CDR3 is TGTGCCAGCAGCTTCGCCCGGGGGGGGCGAGGCTACACCTTC. This gives the protein CASSFARGGRGYTF. The whole variable domain, filled in from reference TRBV7-2 and TRBJ1-2, reads GAGVSQSPSNKVTEKGKDVELRCDPISGHTALYWYRQSLGQGLEFLIYFQGNSAPDKSGLPSDRFSAERTGGSVSTLTIQRTQQEDSAVYLCASSFARGGRGYTFGSGTRLTVV.

This clone was counted a few times. The rearrangement links TRBV5-6 to TRBJ1-2; 7 bases fit TRBD1. Germline V gene lookup returns CDR1 SGHDT and CDR2 YYEEEE. With V trimmed by 6 bases and J by 3 bases, 11 bases remained unmatched. The CDR3 extends over 15 amino acids. This CDR3 is CASIPSGQFHYGYTF. In nucleotides, the CDR3 is TGTGCCAGCATCCCCTCGGGACAGTTCCACTATGGCTACACCTTC.

The V gene is TRBV11-3, the J gene TRBJ2-7; D is uncertain. The CDR3 sequence is 12 residues long. CDR1 is SGHNT and CDR2 is YENEEA in the germline V gene. V was shortened by 6 bases and J by 2 bases, with 8 bases between the two germline ends. The CDR3 spells CASRLETYEQYF. CDR3 DNA sequence: TGTGCCAGCAGACTTGAAACCTACGAGCAGTACTTC.

The count of this clone is one. The chain carries TRBV5-1 and TRBJ2-3; D gene uncertain. V was clipped by 0 bases and J by 0 bases, with 14 bases between them. Germline lookup yields CDR1 SGHRS and CDR2 YFSETQ. This CDR3 has 17 amino acids. The CDR3 DNA reads TGCGCCAGCAGCTTGGAAGGTCGGCAACCTAGCACAGATACGCAGTATTTT. Translating gives CASSLEGRQPSTDTQYF.

CDR3 sequence: CASSYGTSGSETQYF. As DNA, the CDR3 is TGTGCCAGTAGTTACGGGACTAGCGGGAGTGAGACCCAGTACTTC. The chain carries TRBV19 and TRBJ2-5, with 14 bases that match TRBD2. The CDR3 runs 15 residues. V was pared by 5 bases and J by 5 bases, with 4 bases of the junction left unmatched. In germline, CDR1 is LNHDA, CDR2 SQIVND (reference sequence).

This sequence joins TRBV11-3 and TRBJ1-3; TRBD1 is a possible D gene (5 bases). The germline V and J ends were trimmed by 6 bases and 0 bases, with 9 bases remaining between them. From germline, CDR1 is SGHNT and CDR2 YENEEA. There are 14 residues in the CDR3. CDR3 DNA sequence: TGTGCCAGCAGGGGACCGAGCTCTGGAAACACCATATATTTT. It encodes CASRGPSSGNTIYF.

This chain joins TRBV14 and TRBJ2-7; D may correspond to TRBD1 or TRBD2 (5 bases each). Germline V gene lookup returns CDR1 SGHDN and CDR2 FVKESK. V was clipped by 5 bases and J by 4 bases, with 18 bases between them. This CDR3 spans 15 amino acids. CDR3 nucleotides: TGTGCCAGCAGCTTCAGCTGGGGGAGTGGGTACGAGCAGTACTTC. Its protein is CASSFSWGSGYEQYF.